This paragraph reports one T cell receptor (beta chain). The sample comes from a study of cytotoxic CD8 clonotypes in ibrutinib-treated CLL. Method: immunoSEQ multiplex PCR; TCRdb's copy keeps in-frame clones and lacks some. The repertoire holds tens of thousands of clones, with roughly 50% as singletons. This specimen consisted of PBMCs, obtained before ibrutinib treatment. This sequence was found in a human donor with chronic lymphocytic leukemia.

The CDR3 coding sequence is TGTGCCAGCAGCTTAGGGACAGCCCAAGAGACCCAGTACTTC. Amino acid sequence: CASSLGTAQETQYF. The chain is built from TRBV13 and TRBJ2-5; weak D call: TRBD1 (5 bases). Germline V gene data show CDR1 as PRHDT and CDR2 as FYEKMQ (reference sequence). V lost 0 bases to trimming and J lost 1 base, with 6 bases between them. The CDR3 loop spans 14 amino acids.